What follows is one T cell receptor (beta chain) and its context. The target antigen is unknown. Each CDR3 protein is one row after TCRdb ran MiXCR on the reads. This sample has 350,000 to 550,000 distinct CDR3 sequences, with roughly a third found just once. The CDR3 contains 13 residues. Per germline, CDR1 SGHVS and CDR2 FQNEAQ. V lost 0 bases and J lost 11, with 13 bases in between. The data derive from a study of T cell repertoires in cytomegalovirus infection. General study findings and limits: Dominating the ex vivo response were HLA-C-restricted CMV-specific TCR beta clonotypes.

The source is a human donor in good health (CMV status not recorded). Some clones in this sample may be carry-over from other donors' samples. Sample: PBMCs. V usage is TRBV7-8 and J usage is TRBJ1-1; perhaps TRBD1 as D (6 bases). This CDR3 is CASSLAKTQGAFF. Here the CDR3 DNA reads TGTGCCAGCAGCTTAGCCAAGACCCAGGGGGCTTTCTTT.